Sequencing of this T cell receptor (beta chain) was carried out in a study of T and B cells in COVID-19 patients. The overall study: Of around 20 active-infection patients, 15 to 18 carried comorbidities linked to unfavorable COVID-19 outcome. Whole-study findings and limits: Sorted SARS-CoV-2-responsive or tetramer+ T cells and CD4+, regulatory and CD8+ subsets were not yet sequenced. Active COVID-19 showed highly clonal TRB repertoires; recovery showed diversity and richness above healthy donors.

This CDR3 has 16 amino acids. From germline, CDR1 is SGHDT and CDR2 YYEEEE. V lost 1 base, J lost 5 bases, and 10 bases stayed unmatched. This clonotype was observed a few times. Its antigen is unidentified. TRB rearrangements were amplified by multiplex PCR with BIOMED2 TRB-A/B primers. TCRdb re-analysed the multiplex PCR reads in MiXCR, keeping a single row per CDR3 protein. The repertoire holds approximately 4,600 distinct CDR3 sequences, with 25% to 35% as singletons. Each TRB amplification used roughly 250-550 ng of genomic DNA from blood. This clonotype was sampled from a human donor with active COVID-19. Sample: blood. The J gene is TRBJ2-3, the V gene TRBV5-6; 7 bases line up with TRBD2. Here the CDR3 DNA reads TGTGCCAGCAGCTTGAAAGGTCCTAGCGGTCGAGATACGCAGTATTTT. Protein sequence: CASSLKGPSGRDTQYF.